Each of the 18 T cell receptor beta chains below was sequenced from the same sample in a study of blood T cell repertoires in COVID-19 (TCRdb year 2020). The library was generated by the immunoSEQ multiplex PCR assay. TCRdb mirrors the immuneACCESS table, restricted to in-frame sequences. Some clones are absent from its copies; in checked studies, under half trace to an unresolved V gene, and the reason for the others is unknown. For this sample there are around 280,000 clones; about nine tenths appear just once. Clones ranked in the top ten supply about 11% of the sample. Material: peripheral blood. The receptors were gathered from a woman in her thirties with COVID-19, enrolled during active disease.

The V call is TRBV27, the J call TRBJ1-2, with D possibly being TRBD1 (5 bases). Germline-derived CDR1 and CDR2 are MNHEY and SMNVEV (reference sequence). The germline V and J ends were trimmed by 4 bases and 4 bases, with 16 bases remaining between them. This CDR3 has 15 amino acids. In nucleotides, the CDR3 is TGTGCCAGCAGTTCCTACATGGGGGGTAGCTATGGCTACACCTTC. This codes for CASSSYMGGSYGYTF.

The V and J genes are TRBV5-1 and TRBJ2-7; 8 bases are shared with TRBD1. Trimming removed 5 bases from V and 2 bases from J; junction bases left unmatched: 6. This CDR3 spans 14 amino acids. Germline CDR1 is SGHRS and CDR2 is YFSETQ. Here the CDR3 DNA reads TGCGCCAGCAGGGACAGGGAAAGGGCCTACGAGCAGTACTTC. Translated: CASRDRERAYEQYF. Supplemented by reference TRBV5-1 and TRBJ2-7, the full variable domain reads KAGVTQTPRYLIKTRGQQVTLSCSPISGHRSVSWYQQTPGQGLQFLFEYFSETQRNKGNFPGRFSGRQFSNSRSEMNVSTLELGDSALYLCASRDRERAYEQYFGPGTRLTVT.

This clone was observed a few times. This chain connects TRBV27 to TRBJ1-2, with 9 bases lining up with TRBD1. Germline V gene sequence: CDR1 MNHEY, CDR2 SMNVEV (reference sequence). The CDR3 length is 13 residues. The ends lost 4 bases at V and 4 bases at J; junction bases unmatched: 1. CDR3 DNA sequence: TGTGCCAGCAGTTCGGGACAGGGCTATGGCTACACCTTC. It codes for CASSSGQGYGYTF.

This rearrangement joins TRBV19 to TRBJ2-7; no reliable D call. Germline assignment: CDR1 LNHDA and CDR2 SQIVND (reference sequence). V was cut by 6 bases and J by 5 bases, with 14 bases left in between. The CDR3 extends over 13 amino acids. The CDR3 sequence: CASRDAQRHEQYF. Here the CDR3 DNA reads TGTGCCAGTAGAGACGCCCAGCGACACGAGCAGTACTTC. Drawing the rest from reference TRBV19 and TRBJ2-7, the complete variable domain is DGGITQSPKYLFRKEGQNVTLSCEQNLNHDAMYWYRQDPGQGLRLIYYSQIVNDFQKGDIAEGYSVSREKKESFPLTVTSAQKNPTAFYLCASRDAQRHEQYFGPGTRLTVT.

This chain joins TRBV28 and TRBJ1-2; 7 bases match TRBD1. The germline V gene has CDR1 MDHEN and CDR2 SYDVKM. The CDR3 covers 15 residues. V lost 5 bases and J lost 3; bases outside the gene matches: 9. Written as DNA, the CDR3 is TGTGCCAGCAGTACAACAGGGGCTGGGGACTATGGCTACACCTTC. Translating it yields CASSTTGAGDYGYTF.

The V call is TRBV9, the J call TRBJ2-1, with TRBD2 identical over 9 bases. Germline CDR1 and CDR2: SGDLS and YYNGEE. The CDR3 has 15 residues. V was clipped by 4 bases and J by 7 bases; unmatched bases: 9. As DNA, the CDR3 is TGTGCCAGCAGCCCTCATAGCGGGAGTCTAAATGAGCAGTTCTTC. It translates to CASSPHSGSLNEQFF.

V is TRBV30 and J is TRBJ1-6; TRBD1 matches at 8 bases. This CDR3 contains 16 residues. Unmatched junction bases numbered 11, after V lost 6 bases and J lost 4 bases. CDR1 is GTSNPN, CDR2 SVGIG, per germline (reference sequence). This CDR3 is CACHRTGRIYNSPLHF. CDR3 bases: TGTGCCTGCCACCGGACAGGGAGAATTTATAATTCACCCCTCCACTTT.

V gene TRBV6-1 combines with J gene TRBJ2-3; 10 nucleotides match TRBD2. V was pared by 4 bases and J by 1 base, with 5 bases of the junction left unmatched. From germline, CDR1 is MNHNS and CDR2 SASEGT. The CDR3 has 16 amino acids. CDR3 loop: CASSGGLAAGTDTQYF. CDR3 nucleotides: TGTGCCAGCAGTGGAGGACTAGCGGCCGGCACAGATACGCAGTATTTT.

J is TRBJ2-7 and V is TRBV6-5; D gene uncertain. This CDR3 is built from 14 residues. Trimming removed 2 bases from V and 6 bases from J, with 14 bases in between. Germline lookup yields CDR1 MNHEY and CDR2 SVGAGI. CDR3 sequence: CASSYVPPPGEQYF. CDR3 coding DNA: TGTGCCAGCAGTTACGTGCCACCGCCCGGCGAGCAGTACTTC.

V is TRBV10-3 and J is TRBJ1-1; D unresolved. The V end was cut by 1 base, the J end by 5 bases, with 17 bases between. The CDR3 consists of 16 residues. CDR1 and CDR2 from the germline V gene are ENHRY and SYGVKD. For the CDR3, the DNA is TGTGCCATCAGTGAGTTATATTTTGGGGAGATGACTGAAGCTTTCTTT. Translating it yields CAISELYFGEMTEAFF.

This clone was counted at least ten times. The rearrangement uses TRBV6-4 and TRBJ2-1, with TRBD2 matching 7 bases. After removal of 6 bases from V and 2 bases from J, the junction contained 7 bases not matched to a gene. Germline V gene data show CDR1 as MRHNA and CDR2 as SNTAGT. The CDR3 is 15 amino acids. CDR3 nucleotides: TGTGCCAGCAGACCGCGGGAGCCACCCTACAATGAGCAGTTCTTC. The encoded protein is CASRPREPPYNEQFF.

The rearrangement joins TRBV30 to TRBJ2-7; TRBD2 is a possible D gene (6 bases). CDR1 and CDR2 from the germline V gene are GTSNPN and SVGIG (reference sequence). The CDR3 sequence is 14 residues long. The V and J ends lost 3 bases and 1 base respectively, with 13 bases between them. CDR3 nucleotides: TGTGCCTGGAGAAGAGCGGGCGAGTCCTACGAGCAGTACTTC. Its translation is CAWRRAGESYEQYF.

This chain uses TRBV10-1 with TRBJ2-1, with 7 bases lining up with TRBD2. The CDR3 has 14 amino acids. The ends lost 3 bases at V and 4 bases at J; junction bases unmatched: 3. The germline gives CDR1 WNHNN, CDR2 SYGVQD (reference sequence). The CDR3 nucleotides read TGCGCCAGCAGTGATGCTAGCGGTTACAATGAGCAGTTCTTC. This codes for CASSDASGYNEQFF.

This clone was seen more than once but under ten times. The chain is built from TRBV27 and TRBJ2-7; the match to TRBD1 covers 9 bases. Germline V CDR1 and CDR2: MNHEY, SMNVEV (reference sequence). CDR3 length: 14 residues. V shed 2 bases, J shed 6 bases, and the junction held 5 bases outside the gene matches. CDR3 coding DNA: TGTGCCAGCAGTTTACAACAGGGGGCAGGCGAGCAGTACTTC. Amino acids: CASSLQQGAGEQYF.

This CDR3 is CASSLANGEQYF. The CDR3 nucleotides are TGTGCCAGCAGCTTAGCCAACGGGGAGCAGTACTTC. This sequence joins TRBV7-9 and TRBJ2-7; no definite D call. Trimming took off 0 bases at V and 7 bases at J, with 7 bases between the two ends. The CDR3 consists of 12 residues. Germline V CDR1 and CDR2: SEHNR, FQNEAQ (reference sequence).

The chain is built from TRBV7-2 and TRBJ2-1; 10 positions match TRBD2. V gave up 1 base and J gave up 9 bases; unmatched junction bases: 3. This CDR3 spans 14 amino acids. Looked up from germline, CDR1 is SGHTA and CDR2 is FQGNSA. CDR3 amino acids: CASSLGVAGGEQFF. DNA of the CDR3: TGTGCCAGCAGCTTAGGTGTAGCGGGAGGTGAGCAGTTCTTC.

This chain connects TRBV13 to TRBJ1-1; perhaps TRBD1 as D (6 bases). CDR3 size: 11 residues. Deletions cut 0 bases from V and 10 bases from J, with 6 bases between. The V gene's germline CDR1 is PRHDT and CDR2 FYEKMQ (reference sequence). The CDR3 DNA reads TGTGCCAGCAGCTTAGGCAGGGGAGCTTTCTTT. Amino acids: CASSLGRGAFF.

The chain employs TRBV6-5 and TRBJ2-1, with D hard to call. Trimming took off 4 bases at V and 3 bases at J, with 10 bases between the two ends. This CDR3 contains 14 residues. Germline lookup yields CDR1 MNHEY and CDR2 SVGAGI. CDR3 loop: CASSLAGDYNEQFF. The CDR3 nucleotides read TGTGCCAGCAGTTTGGCAGGCGACTACAATGAGCAGTTCTTC.